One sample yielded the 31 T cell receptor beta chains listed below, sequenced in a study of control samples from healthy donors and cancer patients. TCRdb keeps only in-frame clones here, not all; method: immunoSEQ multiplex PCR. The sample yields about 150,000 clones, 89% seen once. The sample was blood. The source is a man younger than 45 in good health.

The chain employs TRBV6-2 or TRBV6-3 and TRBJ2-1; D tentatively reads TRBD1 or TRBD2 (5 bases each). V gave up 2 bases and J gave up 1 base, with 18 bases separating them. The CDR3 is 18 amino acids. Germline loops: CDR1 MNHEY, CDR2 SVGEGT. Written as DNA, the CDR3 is TGTGCCAGCAGTTACAGTTGGTTGGTCGGGACGTCCTACAATGAGCAGTTCTTC. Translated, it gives CASSYSWLVGTSYNEQFF.

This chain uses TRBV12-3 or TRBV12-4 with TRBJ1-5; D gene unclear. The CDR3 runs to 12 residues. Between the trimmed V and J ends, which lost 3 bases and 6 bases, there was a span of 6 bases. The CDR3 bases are TGTGCCAGCAGTTTTCACCCTCAGCCCCAGCATTTT. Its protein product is CASSFHPQPQHF.

CDR3 nucleotides: TGCAGTGCTAGACAGGATTCACCCCTCCACTTT. Its protein is CSARQDSPLHF. The chain couples TRBV20-1 to TRBJ1-6; no clear D gene. Germline CDR1 and CDR2: DFQATT and SNEGSKA (reference sequence). This CDR3 contains 11 residues. Trimming shortened V by 2 bases and J by 8 bases, and 4 bases separated the two germline ends.

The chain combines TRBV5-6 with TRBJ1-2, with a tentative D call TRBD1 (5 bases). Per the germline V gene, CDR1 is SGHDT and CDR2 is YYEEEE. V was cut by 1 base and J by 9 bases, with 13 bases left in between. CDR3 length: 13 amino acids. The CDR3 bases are TGTGCCAGCAGCTTGCAGGGCTTGGGTAGCTACACCTTC. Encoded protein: CASSLQGLGSYTF.

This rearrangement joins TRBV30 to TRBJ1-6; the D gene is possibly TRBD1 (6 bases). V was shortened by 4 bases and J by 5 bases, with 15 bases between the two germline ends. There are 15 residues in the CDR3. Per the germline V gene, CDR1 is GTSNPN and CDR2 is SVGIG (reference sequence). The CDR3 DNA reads TGTGCCTGGAACACAGGGTTCTGGGATAATTCACCCCTCCACTTT. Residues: CAWNTGFWDNSPLHF.

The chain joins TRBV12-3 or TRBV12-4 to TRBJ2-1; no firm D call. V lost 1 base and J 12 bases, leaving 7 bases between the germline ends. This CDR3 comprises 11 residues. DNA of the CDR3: TGTGCCAGCAGTTTAGGAGGTTCGCAGTTCTTC. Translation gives CASSLGGSQFF.

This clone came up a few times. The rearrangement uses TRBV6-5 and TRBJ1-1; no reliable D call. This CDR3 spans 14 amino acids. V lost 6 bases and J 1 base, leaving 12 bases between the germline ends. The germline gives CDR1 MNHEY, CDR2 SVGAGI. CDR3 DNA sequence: TGTGCCAGCAGGACACGAGTCGGGAACACTGAAGCTTTCTTT. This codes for CASRTRVGNTEAFF.

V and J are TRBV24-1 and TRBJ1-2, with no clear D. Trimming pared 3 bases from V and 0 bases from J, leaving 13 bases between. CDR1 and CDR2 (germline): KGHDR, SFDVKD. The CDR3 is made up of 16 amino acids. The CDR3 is CATSDRNRLPNYGYTF. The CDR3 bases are TGTGCCACCAGTGATAGGAACAGACTTCCTAACTATGGCTACACCTTC.

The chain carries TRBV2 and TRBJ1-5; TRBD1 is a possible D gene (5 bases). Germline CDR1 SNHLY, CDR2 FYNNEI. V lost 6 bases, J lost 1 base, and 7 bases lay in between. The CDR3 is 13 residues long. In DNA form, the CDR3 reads TGTGCCAGCAGGGGGCGAAGCAATCAGCCCCAGCATTTT. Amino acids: CASRGRSNQPQHF.

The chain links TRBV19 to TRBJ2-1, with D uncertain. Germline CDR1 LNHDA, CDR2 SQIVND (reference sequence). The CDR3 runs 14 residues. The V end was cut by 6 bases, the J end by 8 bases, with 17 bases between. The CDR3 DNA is TGTGCCAGTAGGACGGACGGTGGTAGGGATGAGCAGTTCTTC. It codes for CASRTDGGRDEQFF.

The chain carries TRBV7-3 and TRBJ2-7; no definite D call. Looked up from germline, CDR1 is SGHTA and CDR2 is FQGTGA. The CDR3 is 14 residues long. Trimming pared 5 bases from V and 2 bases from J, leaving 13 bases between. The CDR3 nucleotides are TGTGCCAGCAGCCCTGCTTCCAAGCCCTACGAGCAGTACTTC. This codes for CASSPASKPYEQYF.

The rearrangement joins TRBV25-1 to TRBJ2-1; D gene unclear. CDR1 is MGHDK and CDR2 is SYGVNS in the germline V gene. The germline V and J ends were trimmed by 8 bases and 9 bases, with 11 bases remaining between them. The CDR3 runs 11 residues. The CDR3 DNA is TGTGCCAGCGGGTTGGGTTTTGAGCAGTTCTTC. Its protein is CASGLGFEQFF.

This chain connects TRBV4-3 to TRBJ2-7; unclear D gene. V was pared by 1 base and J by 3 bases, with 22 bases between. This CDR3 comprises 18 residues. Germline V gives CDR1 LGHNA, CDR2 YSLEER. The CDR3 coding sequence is TGCGCCAGCAGCCAAGGTGCGTTCGGTGGTAAAACTGACTACGAGCAGTACTTC. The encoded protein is CASSQGAFGGKTDYEQYF.

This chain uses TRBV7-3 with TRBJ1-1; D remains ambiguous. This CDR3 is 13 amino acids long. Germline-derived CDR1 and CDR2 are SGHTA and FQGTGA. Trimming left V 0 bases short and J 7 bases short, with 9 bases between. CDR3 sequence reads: CASSLTRSGEAFF. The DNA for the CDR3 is TGTGCCAGCAGCTTAACCCGGTCCGGTGAAGCTTTCTTT. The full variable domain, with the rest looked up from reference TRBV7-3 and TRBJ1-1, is GAGVSQTPSNKVTEKGKYVELRCDPISGHTALYWYRQSLGQGPEFLIYFQGTGAADDSGLPNDRFFAVRPEGSVSTLKIQRTERGDSAVYLCASSLTRSGEAFFGQGTRLTVV.

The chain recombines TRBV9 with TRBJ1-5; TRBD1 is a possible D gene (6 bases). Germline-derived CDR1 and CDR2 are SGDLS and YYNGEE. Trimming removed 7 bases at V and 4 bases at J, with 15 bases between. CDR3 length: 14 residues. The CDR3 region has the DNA TGTGCCAGCGGCCCAGGGGTCCTAAATCAGCCCCAGCATTTT. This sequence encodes CASGPGVLNQPQHF.

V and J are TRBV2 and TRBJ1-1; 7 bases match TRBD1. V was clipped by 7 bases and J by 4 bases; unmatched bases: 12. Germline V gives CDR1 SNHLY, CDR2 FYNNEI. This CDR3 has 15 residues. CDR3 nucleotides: TGTGCCAGCACCCCTCAAGGTGCAGGGGGCACTGAAGCTTTCTTT. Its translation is CASTPQGAGGTEAFF.

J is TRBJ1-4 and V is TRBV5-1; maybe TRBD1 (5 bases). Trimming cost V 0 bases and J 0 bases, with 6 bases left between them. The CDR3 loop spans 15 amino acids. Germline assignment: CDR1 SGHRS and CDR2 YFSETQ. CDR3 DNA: TGCGCCAGCAGCTTGGTAGGGGCAACTAATGAAAAACTGTTTTTT. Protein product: CASSLVGATNEKLFF.

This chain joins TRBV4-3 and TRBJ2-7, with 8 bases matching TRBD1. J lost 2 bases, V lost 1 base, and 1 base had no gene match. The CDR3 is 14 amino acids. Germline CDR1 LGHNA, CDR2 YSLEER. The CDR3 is CASSQGTGTYEQYF. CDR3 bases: TGCGCCAGCAGCCAAGGGACAGGGACCTACGAGCAGTACTTC.

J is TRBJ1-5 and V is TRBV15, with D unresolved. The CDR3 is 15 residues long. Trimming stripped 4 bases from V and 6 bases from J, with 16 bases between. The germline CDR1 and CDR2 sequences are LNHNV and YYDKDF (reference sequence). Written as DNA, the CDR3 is TGTGCCACCAGCACCGCTTTGGGGAAGGGTCAGCCCCAGCATTTT. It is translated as CATSTALGKGQPQHF.

The DNA of the CDR3 is TGTGCCAGCAGCGTAGGATCAGGGACCTCTAGCACAGATACGCAGTATTTT. The encoded protein is CASSVGSGTSSTDTQYF. V is TRBV9 and J is TRBJ2-3; D may be TRBD1 or TRBD2 (5 bases each). Germline CDR1 and CDR2: SGDLS and YYNGEE. The CDR3 runs to 17 residues. Deletions cut 0 bases from V and 0 bases from J, with 14 bases between.

CDR3 residues: CASSVEAGGPITGELFF. CDR3 DNA sequence: TGTGCCAGCAGCGTAGAGGCGGGAGGGCCGATCACCGGGGAGCTGTTTTTT. The chain links TRBV9 to TRBJ2-2; TRBD2 agrees at 9 bases. The germline gives CDR1 SGDLS, CDR2 YYNGEE. V gave up 0 bases and J gave up 4 bases; unmatched junction bases: 7. The CDR3 is 17 amino acids.

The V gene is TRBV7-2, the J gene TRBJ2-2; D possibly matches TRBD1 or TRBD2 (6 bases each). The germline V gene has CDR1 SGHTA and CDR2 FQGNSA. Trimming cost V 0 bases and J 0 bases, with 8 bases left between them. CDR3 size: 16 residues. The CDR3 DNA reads TGTGCCAGCAGCTTAGCCGGGGGCGCGAACACCGGGGAGCTGTTTTTT. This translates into CASSLAGGANTGELFF.

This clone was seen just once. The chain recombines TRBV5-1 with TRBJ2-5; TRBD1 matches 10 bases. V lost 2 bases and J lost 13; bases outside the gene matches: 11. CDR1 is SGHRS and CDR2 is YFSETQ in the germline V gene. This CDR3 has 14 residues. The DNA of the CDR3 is TGCGCCAGCAGCTTACAAGGACAGGGGGAACCCTCGTACTTC. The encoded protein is CASSLQGQGEPSYF.

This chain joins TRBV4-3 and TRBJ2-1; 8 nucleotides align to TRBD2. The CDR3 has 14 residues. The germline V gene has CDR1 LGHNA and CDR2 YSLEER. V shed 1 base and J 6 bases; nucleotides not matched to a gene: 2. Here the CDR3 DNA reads TGCGCCAGCAGCCAAGTACTAGCGGCCAATGAGCAGTTCTTC. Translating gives CASSQVLAANEQFF.

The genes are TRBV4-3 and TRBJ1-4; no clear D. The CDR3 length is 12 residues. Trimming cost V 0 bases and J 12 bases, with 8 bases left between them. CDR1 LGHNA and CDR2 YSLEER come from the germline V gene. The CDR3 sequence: CASSQEGRELFF. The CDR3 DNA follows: TGCGCCAGCAGCCAAGAAGGTCGAGAACTGTTTTTT.

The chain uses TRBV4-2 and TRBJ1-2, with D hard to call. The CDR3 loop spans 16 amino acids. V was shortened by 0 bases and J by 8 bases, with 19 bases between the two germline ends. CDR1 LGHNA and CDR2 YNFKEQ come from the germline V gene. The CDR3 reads CASSQDFTVSISGYTF. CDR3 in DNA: TGTGCCAGCAGCCAAGATTTTACCGTGTCTATTTCGGGCTACACCTTC.

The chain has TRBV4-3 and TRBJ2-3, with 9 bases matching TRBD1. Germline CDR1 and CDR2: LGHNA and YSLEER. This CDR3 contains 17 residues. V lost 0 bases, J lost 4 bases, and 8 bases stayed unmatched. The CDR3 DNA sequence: TGCGCCAGCAGCCAAGATCCCACCGGGACAGGGCCAGATACGCAGTATTTT. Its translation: CASSQDPTGTGPDTQYF.

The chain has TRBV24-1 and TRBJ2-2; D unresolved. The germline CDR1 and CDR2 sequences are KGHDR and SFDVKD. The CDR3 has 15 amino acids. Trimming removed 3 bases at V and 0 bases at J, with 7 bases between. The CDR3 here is CATSDPDSNTGELFF. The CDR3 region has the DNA TGTGCCACCAGTGATCCTGACTCGAACACCGGGGAGCTGTTTTTT.

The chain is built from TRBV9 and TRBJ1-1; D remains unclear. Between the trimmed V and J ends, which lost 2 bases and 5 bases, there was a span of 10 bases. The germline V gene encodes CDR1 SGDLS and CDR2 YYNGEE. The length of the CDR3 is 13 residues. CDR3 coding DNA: TGTGCCAGCAGCGTGGGTGGCCTTACTGAAGCTTTCTTT. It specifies CASSVGGLTEAFF.

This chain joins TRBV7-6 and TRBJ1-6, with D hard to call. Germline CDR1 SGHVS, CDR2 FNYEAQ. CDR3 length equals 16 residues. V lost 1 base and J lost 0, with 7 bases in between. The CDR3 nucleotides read TGTGCCAGCAGCTTAGGGGAGTTCTCCTATAATTCACCCCTCCACTTT. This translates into CASSLGEFSYNSPLHF.

CDR3 DNA: TGTGCCTCATTAGACACCTCCTACGAGCAGTACTTC. It specifies CASLDTSYEQYF. The chain links TRBV30 to TRBJ2-7, with unresolved D. The CDR3 totals 12 residues. Germline-derived CDR1 and CDR2 are GTSNPN and SVGIG (reference sequence). V was cut by 7 bases and J by 0 bases, with 10 bases left in between.